One sample yielded the 2 T cell receptor beta chains listed below, sequenced in a study of identifying expanded T cells in peripheral blood. Generated by immunoSEQ multiplex PCR, the TCRdb table keeps only in-frame clones and is missing some. Of more than 50,000 clones detected, approximately 83% appear once; the ten largest clones hold 19%. Sequenced: blood. The receptors were sampled from a person between 18 and 70 years old in good health.

This sequence joins TRBV18 and TRBJ1-1; a weak D match, TRBD1 (5 bases). V gave up 3 bases and J gave up 4 bases, with 9 bases separating them. This CDR3 spans 13 amino acids. Germline V gives CDR1 KGHSH, CDR2 LQKENI. As DNA, the CDR3 is TGTGCCAGCTCACCGGGGGGTAGCACTGAAGCTTTCTTT. This gives the protein CASSPGGSTEAFF.

The chain carries TRBV11-3 and TRBJ2-3, with a weak D call TRBD2 (6 bases). Germline CDR1 SGHNT, CDR2 YENEEA. The CDR3 totals 15 residues. Trimming cost V 4 bases and J 2 bases, with 13 bases left between them. CDR3 in amino acids: CASSSGREYTDTQYF. CDR3 in DNA: TGTGCCAGCAGCTCCGGGAGAGAATACACAGATACGCAGTATTTT. The variable domain in full, completed from reference TRBV11-3 and TRBJ2-3, reads EAGVVQSPRYKIIEKKQPVAFWCNPISGHNTLYWYLQNLGQGPELLIRYENEEAVDDSQLPKDRFSAERLKGVDSTLKIQPAELGDSAVYLCASSSGREYTDTQYFGPGTRLTVL.